Listed below are T cell receptor beta chains from one sample, sequenced in a study of T-cell reconstitution after alpha-beta-depleted transplantation in children. TCRdb ran MiXCR on the PCR reads and lists one entry per CDR3 protein. The repertoire holds 150,000 to 250,000 distinct CDR3 sequences, with roughly 15% as singletons. Sample: PBMCs from the stem cell graft donor, taken from the stem cell graft. These receptors were taken from a human donor who donated a stem cell graft to a child with acute lymphoblastic leukemia. Both conserved end residues are trimmed from each CDR3. Each record gives: J gene, V gene, CDR3 protein.

j_call: TRBJ2-1; v_call: TRBV6-1; cdr3_aa: ASSEAAGGPRQF
j_call: TRBJ1-1; v_call: TRBV5-1; cdr3_aa: ASSLVSGLNTEAF
j_call: TRBJ1-1; v_call: TRBV5-6; cdr3_aa: ASSPFGRVALNTEAF
j_call: TRBJ2-7; v_call: TRBV29-1; cdr3_aa: SVAQGAYEQY
j_call: TRBJ2-7; v_call: TRBV29-1; cdr3_aa: SALGVGHEQY
j_call: TRBJ2-1; v_call: TRBV7-9; cdr3_aa: ASRPSSTSLGGEQF
j_call: TRBJ1-2; v_call: TRBV7-8; cdr3_aa: ASSPTGTGRIRGYT
j_call: TRBJ1-1; v_call: TRBV5-1; cdr3_aa: ASSLTGGTEAF
j_call: TRBJ2-3; v_call: TRBV7-9; cdr3_aa: ASSPRAADTQY
j_call: TRBJ2-1; v_call: TRBV5-5; cdr3_aa: ASSFSPSSYNEQF
j_call: TRBJ1-1; v_call: TRBV12-3/TRBV12-4; cdr3_aa: ASSLGKGDRAF
j_call: TRBJ1-6; v_call: TRBV12-3/TRBV12-4; cdr3_aa: ASSKTNNSPLH
j_call: TRBJ2-6; v_call: TRBV5-1; cdr3_aa: ASSLTGTSGANVLT
j_call: TRBJ1-1; v_call: TRBV29-1; cdr3_aa: SVEGGETSTTEAF
j_call: TRBJ1-5; v_call: TRBV12-3/TRBV12-4; cdr3_aa: ASSSRDISNQPQH
j_call: TRBJ2-2; v_call: TRBV19; cdr3_aa: ASSRTSGLTGELF
j_call: TRBJ2-3; v_call: TRBV20-1; cdr3_aa: TARPLDGTMLDTQY
j_call: TRBJ1-1; v_call: TRBV29-1; cdr3_aa: SVEDSGGGGTEAF
j_call: TRBJ2-1; v_call: TRBV4-1; cdr3_aa: ASSQERDSEQF
j_call: TRBJ2-1; v_call: TRBV12-3/TRBV12-4; cdr3_aa: ASSLSEYNEQF